This is a list of T cell receptor beta chains from one sample in a study of blood T cell repertoires in COVID-19. Repertoires were generated with immunoSEQ multiplex PCR, while TCRdb's copy carries only in-frame clones and drops some. The repertoire holds about 16,000 clones, with 85% to 90% as singletons. Sequenced sample: peripheral blood. Source of these receptors: a human donor in a cohort sampled during active COVID-19. Both conserved end residues are part of each CDR3. A D gene is named only where the DNA matches it firmly. Rows may omit the clone size; those that give it use once, few, many or a size class.

v_gene	abundance	j_gene	d_gene	CDR3aa	CDR3nt
TRBV9	-	TRBJ2-1	-	CASSVATGGPGAIYEQFF	TGTGCCAGCAGCGTAGCTACTGGGGGCCCAGGGGCAATTTATGAGCAGTTCTTC
TRBV7-8	-	TRBJ2-7	-	CASSLVTGYNEQYF	TGTGCCAGCAGCTTAGTCACCGGGTACAACGAGCAGTACTTC
TRBV9	-	TRBJ1-6	TRBD1	CASSRQGVNSPLHF	TGTGCCAGCAGCCGACAGGGAGTTAATTCACCCCTCCACTTT
TRBV2	-	TRBJ1-1	-	CASNQGSTEAFF	TGTGCCAGCAACCAGGGCAGCACTGAAGCTTTCTTT
TRBV4-3	once	TRBJ2-1	TRBD2	CASSQDRASGPGGEQFF	TGCGCCAGCAGCCAAGATCGGGCTAGCGGGCCCGGGGGTGAGCAGTTCTTC
TRBV4-1	-	TRBJ2-5	-	CASSQDGEVAGIETQYF	TGCGCCAGCAGCCAAGATGGGGAGGTGGCAGGGATCGAGACCCAGTACTTC
TRBV10-3	-	TRBJ2-7	TRBD2	CAISDPQRGGQGPEQYF	TGTGCCATCAGTGACCCTCAGCGGGGGGGCCAAGGGCCCGAGCAGTACTTC
TRBV19	-	TRBJ2-2	-	CASIPRGTGELFF	TGTGCCAGTATTCCTAGGGGGACCGGGGAGCTGTTTTTT
TRBV18	-	TRBJ2-3	TRBD2	CASSKVSSGRALDTQYF	TGTGCCAGCTCGAAAGTTTCCAGCGGGAGGGCCTTAGATACGCAGTATTTT
TRBV9	-	TRBJ2-1	-	CASSVRGSNEQFF	TGTGCCAGCAGCGTCCGAGGATCGAATGAGCAGTTCTTC
TRBV5-1	few	TRBJ2-2	-	CASSMQKTNTGELFF	TGCGCCAGCAGCATGCAGAAAACGAACACCGGGGAGCTGTTTTTT
TRBV6-5	-	TRBJ2-3	TRBD2	CASLTGTSVTDTQYF	TGTGCCAGCCTAACCGGGACTAGCGTCACAGATACGCAGTATTTT
TRBV5-1	-	TRBJ2-3	-	CASSPGRLAFVDTQYF	TGCGCCAGCAGCCCCGGTAGGCTAGCGTTCGTAGATACGCAGTATTTT
TRBV7-8	few	TRBJ2-7	TRBD1	CATSGQGQSYEQYF	TGTGCCACCTCCGGACAGGGACAATCCTACGAGCAGTACTTC
TRBV18	-	TRBJ1-2	-	CASSLGQRRGYGYTF	TGTGCCAGCTCACTAGGTCAACGCAGGGGCTATGGCTACACCTTC
TRBV28	once	TRBJ1-2	TRBD1	CASKPGQGAIPEGYTF	TGTGCCAGCAAACCAGGACAGGGGGCGATACCGGAAGGCTACACCTTC
TRBV27	-	TRBJ2-3	TRBD1	CASSATGWDTQYF	TGTGCCAGCAGTGCGACAGGGTGGGATACGCAGTATTTT
TRBV10-1	-	TRBJ2-1	TRBD2	CASSQGIGGAEFF	TGCGCCAGCAGTCAGGGGATCGGGGGGGCCGAGTTCTTC
TRBV12-3/TRBV12-4	-	TRBJ2-3	-	CASSLLRSDTQYF	TGTGCCAGCAGTTTACTCCGGTCAGATACGCAGTATTTT
TRBV7-2	-	TRBJ2-7	TRBD2	CASSSRTSGNVYEQYF	TGTGCCAGCAGCTCGAGGACTAGCGGGAATGTGTACGAGCAGTACTTC
TRBV4-3	-	TRBJ2-5	-	CASSQYPGTQYF	TGCGCCAGCAGCCAATACCCCGGGACCCAGTACTTC
TRBV10-3	-	TRBJ1-5	-	CAISESAVANQPQHF	TGTGCCATCAGTGAGTCGGCAGTCGCCAATCAGCCCCAGCATTTT
TRBV3-1/TRBV3-2	-	TRBJ1-1	-	CASSHTVFGNTEAFF	TGTGCCAGCAGCCATACCGTTTTCGGGAACACTGAAGCTTTCTTT
TRBV5-1	once	TRBJ2-1	TRBD2	CASSWTSGDNEQFF	TGCGCCAGCAGCTGGACTAGCGGGGACAATGAGCAGTTCTTC
TRBV7-3	-	TRBJ2-5	TRBD2	CASSFSGGLVETQYF	TGTGCCAGCAGCTTTAGCGGGGGGCTGGTAGAGACCCAGTACTTC
TRBV19	-	TRBJ2-7	TRBD1	CASRDRRFGDEQYF	TGTGCCAGTCGGGACAGACGTTTCGGCGACGAGCAGTACTTC
TRBV5-1	few	TRBJ2-7	-	CASSFTGSGYEQYF	TGCGCCAGCAGCTTCACCGGTTCTGGCTACGAGCAGTACTTC
TRBV6-5	-	TRBJ2-5	TRBD1	CASRRQGQETQYF	TGTGCCAGCAGGCGACAGGGCCAAGAGACCCAGTACTTC
TRBV29-1	-	TRBJ2-5	TRBD1	CSAHDRGQETQYF	TGCAGCGCCCACGACAGGGGGCAAGAGACCCAGTACTTC
TRBV19	-	TRBJ2-3	-	CASSIGPDTQYF	TGTGCCAGTAGTATAGGGCCAGATACGCAGTATTTT
TRBV5-1	-	TRBJ1-1	-	CASSLTGQMNTEAFF	TGCGCCAGCAGCTTAACAGGGCAGATGAACACTGAAGCTTTCTTT
TRBV5-1	-	TRBJ2-1	-	CASRSLSGVVSYNEQFF	TGCGCCAGCAGGTCTTTATCGGGAGTCGTCTCCTACAATGAGCAGTTCTTC
TRBV5-8	-	TRBJ2-5	TRBD2	CASSLEGLAGGQETQYF	TGTGCCAGCAGCTTGGAGGGACTAGCGGGGGGTCAAGAGACCCAGTACTTC
TRBV7-3	few	TRBJ2-2	-	CASSSGFNTGELFF	TGTGCCAGCAGCTCAGGGTTCAACACCGGGGAGCTGTTTTTT
TRBV9	once	TRBJ2-3	-	CASSVGRVSTDTQYF	TGTGCCAGCAGCGTAGGCCGGGTTAGCACAGATACGCAGTATTTT
TRBV15	-	TRBJ2-1	-	CATSSHTGTLAYNEQFF	TGTGCCACCAGCAGTCACACAGGGACCCTAGCCTACAATGAGCAGTTCTTC
TRBV28	-	TRBJ1-2	TRBD1	CASSLGQGLYTF	TGTGCCAGCAGTTTGGGACAGGGCCTCTACACCTTC
TRBV24-1	-	TRBJ2-7	TRBD2	CATKALLGGGSSYEQYF	TGTGCCACCAAGGCCCTCTTAGGCGGGGGTAGCTCCTACGAGCAGTACTTC
TRBV7-7	-	TRBJ2-1	TRBD2	CASSSGLAGYNEQFF	TGTGCTAGCAGCTCGGGACTAGCGGGTTACAATGAGCAGTTCTTC
TRBV4-1	-	TRBJ2-3	-	CASSGGPISTDTQYF	TGCGCCAGCAGCGGAGGACCCATAAGCACAGATACGCAGTATTTT
TRBV25-1	-	TRBJ2-3	TRBD2	CASSDRLATQYF	TGTGCCAGCAGTGATCGACTAGCTACGCAGTATTTT
TRBV6-5	-	TRBJ1-5	-	CASGQSNQPQHF	TGTGCCAGCGGCCAAAGCAATCAGCCCCAGCATTTT
TRBV3-1/TRBV3-2	-	TRBJ1-5	-	CASSRTSSGNQPQHF	TGTGCCAGCAGCCGAACCAGTAGCGGCAATCAGCCCCAGCATTTT
TRBV3-1/TRBV3-2	-	TRBJ2-3	-	CASSPQGGSTDTQYF	TGTGCCAGCAGCCCTCAGGGGGGAAGCACAGATACGCAGTATTTT
TRBV28	-	TRBJ1-5	-	CASSRDSGGGQPQHF	TGTGCCAGCAGCAGGGACTCCGGAGGTGGTCAGCCCCAGCATTTT
TRBV12-5	-	TRBJ2-1	-	CASGFSGNSYNEQFF	TGTGCTAGTGGTTTTTCAGGTAACTCCTACAATGAGCAGTTCTTC
TRBV3-1/TRBV3-2	-	TRBJ2-3	-	CASSQFLANTQYF	TGTGCCAGCAGCCAATTCCTGGCAAATACGCAGTATTTT
TRBV28	-	TRBJ2-7	TRBD2	CASSGLAGEQGEQYF	TGTGCCAGCAGCGGACTAGCGGGAGAACAGGGCGAGCAGTACTTC
TRBV24-1	-	TRBJ2-2	-	CAAQHRDTNTGELFF	TGTGCCGCACAACACCGGGACACTAACACCGGGGAGCTGTTTTTT
TRBV4-2	-	TRBJ1-6	-	CASSPDSILSSYNSPLHF	TGTGCCAGCAGCCCGGACAGCATATTGAGCTCCTATAATTCACCCCTCCACTTT
TRBV4-1	-	TRBJ2-1	TRBD2	CASSQDLGLATNEQFF	TGCGCCAGCAGCCAAGATTTGGGACTAGCGACCAATGAGCAGTTCTTC
TRBV6-5	-	TRBJ2-7	TRBD2	CASSYSAGGYPYEQYF	TGTGCCAGCAGTTACTCTGCGGGAGGATATCCGTACGAGCAGTACTTC